One and the same sample provided the 21 T cell receptor beta chains below, sequenced in a study of early T cells in non-severe SARS-CoV-2 infection. TCRdb processed the 5' RACE reads anew with MiXCR; each CDR3 protein has one entry. Among tens of thousands of distinct CDR3 sequences listed, under 7.5% were seen once. The sequenced material came from whole blood. The receptors shown here come from an adult who was a healthcare worker with PCR-confirmed SARS-CoV-2 infection or an uninfected control (not recorded which).

The chain links TRBV11-2 to TRBJ2-3, with 12 positions matching TRBD2. Looked up from germline, CDR1 is SGHAT and CDR2 is FQNNGV. The CDR3 covers 21 residues. J gave up 0 bases and V 0 bases, and 13 bases lay outside the gene matches. The CDR3 nucleotides are TGTGCCAGCAGCTTAGATGGGGACCGACTAGCGGGGGACCCTAGCACAGATACGCAGTATTTT. It codes for CASSLDGDRLAGDPSTDTQYF. The variable domain in full, completed from reference TRBV11-2 and TRBJ2-3, reads EAGVAQSPRYKIIEKRQSVAFWCNPISGHATLYWYQQILGQGPKLLIQFQNNGVVDDSQLPKDRFSAERLKGVDSTLKIQPAKLEDSAVYLCASSLDGDRLAGDPSTDTQYFGPGTRLTVL.

The chain has TRBV5-8 and TRBJ2-1; D ambiguous. The CDR3 runs 12 residues. The V end lost 1 base, the J end lost 8 bases, and 7 bases lay between the germline ends. Germline V lookup: CDR1 SGHTS, CDR2 YDEGEE. The CDR3 DNA is TGTGCCAGCAGCTTGTCGGGCGATGAGCAGTTCTTC. Amino acids: CASSLSGDEQFF.

The CDR3 is CASSPSRDSGNTIYF. For the CDR3, the DNA is TGCGCCAGCAGCCCATCCAGAGACTCTGGAAACACCATATATTTT. J is TRBJ1-3 and V is TRBV5-1; D uncertain. CDR3 size: 15 residues. Germline CDR1 and CDR2: SGHRS and YFSETQ. The germline V and J ends were trimmed by 4 bases and 0 bases, with 11 bases remaining between them.

This clonotype was found a few times. The V and J genes are TRBV9 and TRBJ2-5; D not certain. Deletions cut 3 bases from V and 1 base from J, with 10 bases between. This CDR3 is 14 amino acids long. Germline V CDR1 and CDR2: SGDLS, YYNGEE. This CDR3 reads CASSGQPLQETQYF. CDR3 nucleotide sequence: TGTGCCAGCAGCGGACAACCGCTCCAAGAGACCCAGTACTTC.

In its sample, this clonotype was seen many times. The chain links TRBV14 to TRBJ2-1; D gene ambiguous. Per germline, CDR1 SGHDN and CDR2 FVKESK. This CDR3 is built from 16 residues. V lost 4 bases and J 2 bases, leaving 15 bases between the germline ends. The CDR3 nucleotides read TGTGCCAGCAGCCCGGTTCCGGGCCAGCCCTACAATGAGCAGTTCTTC. Translation: CASSPVPGQPYNEQFF.

This clonotype was counted a few times. V is TRBV7-9 and J is TRBJ1-2, with 8 bases that match TRBD1. The V and J ends lost 2 bases and 5 bases, in that order; junction bases with no gene match: 7. CDR1 is SEHNR, CDR2 FQNEAQ, per germline (reference sequence). The CDR3 totals 15 residues. CDR3 sequence: CASSLTPGGAYGYTF. The CDR3 coding sequence is TGTGCCAGCAGCTTAACTCCAGGGGGCGCGTATGGCTACACCTTC.

This chain links TRBV18 with TRBJ2-7, with 9 bases aligning to TRBD1. V dropped 5 bases and J dropped 3; count of bases not matched to a gene: 5. There are 14 residues in the CDR3. Germline V lookup: CDR1 KGHSH, CDR2 LQKENI. CDR3 residues: CASSTGTGNYEQYF. The CDR3 coding sequence is TGTGCCAGCTCAACAGGGACAGGGAACTACGAGCAGTACTTC. Full variable domain (missing parts from reference TRBV18 and TRBJ2-7): NAGVMQNPRHLVRRRGQEARLRCSPMKGHSHVYWYRQLPEEGLKFMVYLQKENIIDESGMPKERFSAEFPKEGPSILRIQQVVRGDSAAYFCASSTGTGNYEQYFGPGTRLTVT.

The chain has TRBV7-2 and TRBJ2-1; 7 bases are a match to TRBD1. This CDR3 spans 15 amino acids. Germline values: CDR1 SGHTA, CDR2 FQGNSA. Trimming removed 3 bases from V and 0 bases from J; junction bases left unmatched: 2. The CDR3 here is CASSLRQGSYNEQFF. CDR3 DNA sequence: TGTGCCAGCAGCTTGCGACAGGGCTCCTACAATGAGCAGTTCTTC. Based on the CDR3 plus reference TRBV7-2 and TRBJ2-1, the full variable domain is GAGVSQSPSNKVTEKGKDVELRCDPISGHTALYWYRQSLGQGLEFLIYFQGNSAPDKSGLPSDRFSAERTGGSVSTLTIQRTQQEDSAVYLCASSLRQGSYNEQFFGPGTRLTVL.

The rearrangement joins TRBV5-1 to TRBJ2-3, with D unresolved. V lost 0 bases and J 3 bases, leaving 8 bases between the germline ends. There are 14 residues in the CDR3. CDR1 is SGHRS, CDR2 YFSETQ, per germline. The CDR3 bases are TGCGCCAGCAGCTTGGGTTGGGCAACAGATACGCAGTATTTT. It yields the protein CASSLGWATDTQYF.

At least ten counts were recorded for this clonotype. This sequence joins TRBV7-9 and TRBJ1-4; D possibly corresponds to TRBD1 (5 bases). The CDR3 has 13 amino acids. V was clipped by 2 bases and J by 7 bases, with 8 bases between them. Germline CDR1 reads SEHNR; CDR2 reads FQNEAQ (reference sequence). CDR3 in amino acids: CASSLTRGEKLFF. The CDR3 region has the DNA TGTGCCAGCAGCTTAACGAGGGGTGAAAAACTGTTTTTT.

This clonotype was detected ten times or more. The genes are TRBV4-1 and TRBJ1-5; no clear D. The V gene's germline CDR1 is MGHRA and CDR2 YSYEKL. CDR3 length: 15 residues. V shed 0 bases and J shed 7 bases, with 13 bases lying between them. In DNA, the CDR3 is TGCGCCAGCAGCCAAGAAAGAGGGAACCGACAGCCCCAGCATTTT. As protein: CASSQERGNRQPQHF.

The genes are TRBV7-3 and TRBJ1-5; unclear D gene. Trimming took off 4 bases at V and 2 bases at J, with 3 bases between the two ends. The CDR3 has 12 amino acids. CDR1 and CDR2 (germline): SGHTA, FQGTGA. The CDR3 sequence: CASSYRNQPQHF. As DNA, the CDR3 is TGTGCCAGCAGCTATCGCAATCAGCCCCAGCATTTT.

The CDR3 sequence is CASSPRIVGSPYEQYF. CDR3 DNA sequence: TGTGCCAGCAGCCCCCGTATTGTGGGAAGCCCCTACGAGCAGTACTTC. The chain combines TRBV4-2 with TRBJ2-7; D is undetermined. V lost 4 bases to trimming and J lost 2 bases, with 18 bases between them. The CDR3 is 16 amino acids. The germline V gene has CDR1 LGHNA and CDR2 YNFKEQ.

This clonotype was counted only a few times. V gene TRBV10-3 combines with J gene TRBJ2-1, with D possibly being TRBD1 (6 bases). The V and J ends lost 8 bases and 0 bases respectively, with 11 bases between them. Germline CDR1 ENHRY, CDR2 SYGVKD. The CDR3 contains 14 residues. The CDR3 region is CAIGGQLSYNEQFF. The CDR3 DNA sequence: TGTGCCATCGGGGGACAACTCTCCTACAATGAGCAGTTCTTC.

The chain joins TRBV24-1 to TRBJ2-3; no clear D gene. Germline CDR1 reads KGHDR; CDR2 reads SFDVKD. The CDR3 totals 14 residues. Trimming cost V 2 bases and J 4 bases, with 9 bases left between them. In DNA, the CDR3 is TGTGCCACCAGTGATTCATGGGCAGCAGATACGCAGTATTTT. Protein: CATSDSWAADTQYF.

There are many counts of this clonotype. The V gene is TRBV4-3, the J gene TRBJ2-7; 7 bases agree with TRBD2. Trimming cost V 0 bases and J 4 bases; bases outside gene matches: 18. CDR3 length: 19 residues. Germline values: CDR1 LGHNA, CDR2 YSLEER. CDR3 region: CASSQDGFSGGGIIYEQYF. CDR3 sequence (DNA): TGCGCCAGCAGCCAAGATGGGTTTTCTGGCGGGGGTATTATTTACGAGCAGTACTTC.

This clonotype was recorded at least ten times. The chain links TRBV6-1 to TRBJ1-6, with a tentative D call TRBD1 (5 bases). The CDR3 length is 15 residues. V lost 1 base to trimming and J lost 7 bases, with 11 bases between them. Per the germline V gene, CDR1 is MNHNS and CDR2 is SASEGT. In DNA form, the CDR3 reads TGTGCCAGCAGTGAAGGGGGCGGATTGAATTCACCCCTCCACTTT. It codes for CASSEGGGLNSPLHF.

This clonotype was found many times. The rearrangement uses TRBV20-1 and TRBJ2-1; 8 bases align to TRBD2. This CDR3 region has 14 residues. Germline V gene lookup returns CDR1 DFQATT and CDR2 SNEGSKA (reference sequence). After removal of 6 bases from V and 9 bases from J, the junction contained 13 bases not matched to a gene. In nucleotides, the CDR3 is TGCAGTGCGTTACCCGGGACTAGTAGGGGTGAGCAGTTCTTC. Residues: CSALPGTSRGEQFF.

Ten or more counts support this clonotype. The chain uses TRBV9 and TRBJ2-5; 11 bases agree with TRBD2. CDR3 length equals 16 residues. The germline V gene has CDR1 SGDLS and CDR2 YYNGEE. J gave up 6 bases and V 0 bases, and 7 bases lay outside the gene matches. The CDR3 protein is CASSVAGSGGAKTQYF. The CDR3 DNA reads as TGTGCCAGCAGCGTAGCTGGTAGCGGGGGGGCGAAGACCCAGTACTTC.

This clonotype was found many times. The J gene is TRBJ1-1, the V gene TRBV7-9, with D unclear. This CDR3 is 13 amino acids long. CDR1 and CDR2 (germline): SEHNR, FQNEAQ (reference sequence). The V end was cut by 0 bases, the J end by 3 bases, with 5 bases between. The CDR3 region is CASSLATHTEAFF. The CDR3 DNA is TGTGCCAGCAGCTTAGCGACACACACTGAAGCTTTCTTT. The whole variable domain, filled in from reference TRBV7-9 and TRBJ1-1, reads DTGVSQNPRHKITKRGQNVTFRCDPISEHNRLYWYRQTLGQGPEFLTYFQNEAQLEKSRLLSDRFSAERPKGSFSTLEIQRTEQGDSAMYLCASSLATHTEAFFGQGTRLTVV.

The chain combines TRBV20-1 with TRBJ2-1; the D gene is possibly TRBD2 (6 bases). Trimming pared 5 bases from V and 9 bases from J, leaving 20 bases between. CDR1 is DFQATT and CDR2 is SNEGSKA in the germline V gene (reference sequence). This CDR3 has 14 residues. The CDR3 spells CSAGSPGTSPEQFF. The DNA of the CDR3 is TGCAGTGCTGGATCACCCGGGACTTCGCCTGAGCAGTTCTTC.